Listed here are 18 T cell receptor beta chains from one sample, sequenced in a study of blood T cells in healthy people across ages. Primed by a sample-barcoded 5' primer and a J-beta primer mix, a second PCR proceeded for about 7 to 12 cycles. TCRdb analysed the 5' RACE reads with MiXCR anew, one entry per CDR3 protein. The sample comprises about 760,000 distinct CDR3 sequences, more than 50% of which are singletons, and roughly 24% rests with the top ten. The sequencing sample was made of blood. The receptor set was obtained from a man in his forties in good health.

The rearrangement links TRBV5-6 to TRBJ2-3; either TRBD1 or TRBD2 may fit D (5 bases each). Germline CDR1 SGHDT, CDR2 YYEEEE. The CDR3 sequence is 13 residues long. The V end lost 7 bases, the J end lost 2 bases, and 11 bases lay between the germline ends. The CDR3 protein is CASGGRNTDTQYF. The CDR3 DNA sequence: TGTGCCAGCGGGGGACGGAACACAGATACGCAGTATTTT.

CDR3 in amino acids: CASSFRGAGRYEQYF. CDR3 sequence (DNA): TGTGCCAGCAGTTTTCGGGGGGCTGGACGGTACGAGCAGTACTTC. The chain joins TRBV12-3 or TRBV12-4 to TRBJ2-7, with D possibly being TRBD2 (7 bases). This CDR3 is built from 15 residues. V was shortened by 3 bases and J by 4 bases, with 16 bases between the two germline ends.

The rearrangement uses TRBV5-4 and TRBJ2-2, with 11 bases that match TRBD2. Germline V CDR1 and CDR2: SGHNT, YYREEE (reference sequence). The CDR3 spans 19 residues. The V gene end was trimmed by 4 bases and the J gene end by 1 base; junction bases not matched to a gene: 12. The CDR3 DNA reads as TGTGCCAGCAGCCCCTCTCTCGGGACTAGCGGAAAGAACACCGGGGAGCTGTTTTTT. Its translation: CASSPSLGTSGKNTGELFF.

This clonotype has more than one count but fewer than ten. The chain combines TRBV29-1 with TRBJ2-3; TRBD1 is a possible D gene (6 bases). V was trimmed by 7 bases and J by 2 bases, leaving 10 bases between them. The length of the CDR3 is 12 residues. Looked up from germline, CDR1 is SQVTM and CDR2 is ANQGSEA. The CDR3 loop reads CSAGQTTDTQYF. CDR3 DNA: TGCAGCGCCGGACAGACCACAGATACGCAGTATTTT.

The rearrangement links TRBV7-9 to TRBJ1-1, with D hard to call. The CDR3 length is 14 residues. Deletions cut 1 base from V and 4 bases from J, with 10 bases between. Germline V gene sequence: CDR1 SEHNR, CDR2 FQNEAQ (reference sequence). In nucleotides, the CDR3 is TGTGCCAGCAGCTTAGTTCTGGAGGGCACTGAAGCTTTCTTT. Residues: CASSLVLEGTEAFF.

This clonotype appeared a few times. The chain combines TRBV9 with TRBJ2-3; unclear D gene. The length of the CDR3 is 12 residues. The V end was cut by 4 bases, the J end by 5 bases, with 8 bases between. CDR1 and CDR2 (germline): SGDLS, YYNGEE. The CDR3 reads CASSQARDTQYF. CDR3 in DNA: TGTGCCAGCAGCCAGGCGAGAGATACGCAGTATTTT.

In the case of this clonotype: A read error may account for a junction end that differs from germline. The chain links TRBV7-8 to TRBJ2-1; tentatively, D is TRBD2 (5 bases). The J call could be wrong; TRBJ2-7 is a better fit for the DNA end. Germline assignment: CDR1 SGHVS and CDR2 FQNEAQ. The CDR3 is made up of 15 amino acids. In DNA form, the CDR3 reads TGTGCCGGCAGCTCGACTAAGAGCTCCTACAATGAGCAGTACTTC. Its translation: CAGSSTKSSYNEQYF.

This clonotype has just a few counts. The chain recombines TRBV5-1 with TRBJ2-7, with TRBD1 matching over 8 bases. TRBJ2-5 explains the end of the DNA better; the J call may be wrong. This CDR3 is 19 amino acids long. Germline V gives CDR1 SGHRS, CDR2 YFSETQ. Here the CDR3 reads CASSRYQKSRGPLQETQYF. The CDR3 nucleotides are TGCGCCAGCAGCCGCTACCAAAAAAGCAGGGGGCCCCTCCAAGAGACCCAGTACTTC.

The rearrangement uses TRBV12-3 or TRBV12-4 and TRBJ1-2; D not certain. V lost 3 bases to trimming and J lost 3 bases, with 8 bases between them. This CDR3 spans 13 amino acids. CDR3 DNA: TGTGCCAGCAGTTTCCAGACGTACTATGGCTACACCTTC. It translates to CASSFQTYYGYTF.

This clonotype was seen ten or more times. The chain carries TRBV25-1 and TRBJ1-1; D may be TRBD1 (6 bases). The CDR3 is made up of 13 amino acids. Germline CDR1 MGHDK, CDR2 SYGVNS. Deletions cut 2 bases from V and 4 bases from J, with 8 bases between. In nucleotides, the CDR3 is TGTGCCAGCAGTGAAGGGGGGCGCACTGAAGCTTTCTTT. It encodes CASSEGGRTEAFF. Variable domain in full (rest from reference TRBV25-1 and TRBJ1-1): EADIYQTPRYLVIGTGKKITLECSQTMGHDKMYWYQQDPGMELHLIHYSYGVNSTEKGDLSSESTVSRIRTEHFPLTLESARPSHTSQYLCASSEGGRTEAFFGQGTRLTVV.

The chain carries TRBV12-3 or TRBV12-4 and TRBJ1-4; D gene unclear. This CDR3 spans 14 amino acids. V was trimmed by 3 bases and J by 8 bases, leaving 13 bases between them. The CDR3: CASSFRRGGEKLFF. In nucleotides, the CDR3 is TGTGCCAGCAGTTTCCGACGAGGAGGAGAAAAACTGTTTTTT.

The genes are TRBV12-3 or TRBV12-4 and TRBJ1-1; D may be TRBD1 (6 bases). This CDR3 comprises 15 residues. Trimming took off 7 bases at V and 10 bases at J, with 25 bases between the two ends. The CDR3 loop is CASTRGGQGTFVAFF. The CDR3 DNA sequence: TGTGCCAGCACCCGGGGTGGCCAGGGGACATTCGTAGCTTTCTTT.

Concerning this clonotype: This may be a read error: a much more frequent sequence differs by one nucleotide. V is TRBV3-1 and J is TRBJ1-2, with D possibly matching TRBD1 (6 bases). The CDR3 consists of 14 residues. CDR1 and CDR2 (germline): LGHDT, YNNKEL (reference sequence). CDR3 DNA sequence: TGTGCCGGCAGCCAAGACCAGGGGATTCGTGGCTACACCTTC. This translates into CAGSQDQGIRGYTF.

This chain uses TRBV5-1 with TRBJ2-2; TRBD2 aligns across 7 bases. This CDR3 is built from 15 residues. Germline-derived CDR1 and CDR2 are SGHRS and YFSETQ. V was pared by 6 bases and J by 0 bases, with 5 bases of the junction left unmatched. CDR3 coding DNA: TGCGCCAGCACGACTAGCCGGCCGAACACCGGGGAGCTGTTTTTT. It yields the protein CASTTSRPNTGELFF.

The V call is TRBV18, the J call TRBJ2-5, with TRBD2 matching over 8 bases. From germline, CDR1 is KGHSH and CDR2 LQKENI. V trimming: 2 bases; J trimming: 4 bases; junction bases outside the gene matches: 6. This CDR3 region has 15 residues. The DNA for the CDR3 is TGTGCCAGCTCACCAGAGGGGCTAGCGGGAGAGACCCAGTACTTC. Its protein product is CASSPEGLAGETQYF.

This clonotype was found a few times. CDR3 sequence (DNA): TGCAGTGCTAGAGATTTTGGGACTAGCGGTTTACAAGAGACCCAGTACTTC. Encoded protein: CSARDFGTSGLQETQYF. The V call is TRBV20-1, the J call TRBJ2-5, with 11 bases lining up with TRBD2. This CDR3 contains 17 residues. Looked up from germline, CDR1 is DFQATT and CDR2 is SNEGSKA (reference sequence). With V trimmed by 0 bases and J by 2 bases, 8 bases remained unmatched.

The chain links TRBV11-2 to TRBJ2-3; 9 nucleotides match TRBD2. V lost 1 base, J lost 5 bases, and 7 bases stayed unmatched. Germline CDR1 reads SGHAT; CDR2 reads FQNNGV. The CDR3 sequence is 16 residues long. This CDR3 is CASSLVAGATGDTQYF. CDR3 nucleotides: TGTGCCAGCAGCTTAGTAGCGGGGGCGACCGGAGATACGCAGTATTTT. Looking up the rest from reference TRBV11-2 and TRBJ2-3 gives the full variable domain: EAGVAQSPRYKIIEKRQSVAFWCNPISGHATLYWYQQILGQGPKLLIQFQNNGVVDDSQLPKDRFSAERLKGVDSTLKIQPAKLEDSAVYLCASSLVAGATGDTQYFGPGTRLTVL.

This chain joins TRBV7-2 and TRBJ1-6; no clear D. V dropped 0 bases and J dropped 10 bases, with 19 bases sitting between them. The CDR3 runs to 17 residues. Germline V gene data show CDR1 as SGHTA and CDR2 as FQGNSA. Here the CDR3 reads CASSLAPLDTRASPLHF. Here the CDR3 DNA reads TGTGCCAGCAGCTTAGCCCCACTCGATACTCGGGCCTCACCCCTCCACTTT.